This T cell receptor (beta chain) was retrieved from a study of cytomegalovirus exposure and HLA in healthy donors. Study background: In terms of ancestry, the Caucasian-associated cluster contained about four fifths of the approximately 400 genotyped donors. Study outcomes and limitations: The study designated about 180 TCR beta chains cytomegalovirus-associated. The authors later found most CMV-associated TCR beta chains appeared HLA-restricted.

The CDR3 runs 16 residues. Trimming took 5 bases from V and 7 from J, leaving 24 bases between them. Looked up from germline, CDR1 is PRHDT and CDR2 is FYEKMQ (reference sequence). Of note for this clone: The antigen is not known.

Use of 60 Vbeta and 13 Jbeta primers characterized the PCR. Profiled with immunoSEQ multiplex PCR; TCRdb holds only in-frame clones, not every one. The sample shows over 150,000 clones, 76% of them seen only once. The chain recombines TRBV13 with TRBJ2-7; the D is unclear. This TCR was sampled from a man between 60 and 75 years old in good health and CMV-seronegative. The sequencing sample was made of PBMCs. This chain's CDR3 is CASSRTKAIPQSEQYF. The CDR3 DNA reads as TGTGCCAGCAGCCGAACCAAAGCAATCCCCCAATCGGAGCAGTACTTC.